This T cell receptor (beta chain) was profiled in a study of identical twins. The CDR3 extends over 12 amino acids. Germline V gene data show CDR1 as LGHDT and CDR2 as YNNKEL (reference sequence). V was trimmed by 3 bases and J by 8 bases, leaving 10 bases between them. TCRdb re-derived calls from the 5' RACE reads in MiXCR, one entry per CDR3 protein. The repertoire holds hundreds of thousands of distinct CDR3 sequences, with 21% as singletons. The same data also contributed to another study, on T cells expressing NK-cell markers. That work contributes: It was sorted CD3+CD56+NKG2C+, CD3+CD56+NKG2C- and CD3+CD56-NKG2C+ T cells that supplied the TCR beta repertoires. Among several donors, these clonotypes also ranked first in the CD3+CD56-NKG2C+ fraction.

What was sequenced was PBMCs. This chain uses TRBV3-1 with TRBJ1-2; D gene ambiguous. This clonotype was obtained from a woman younger than 30 in good health. CDR3 DNA sequence: TGTGCCAGCAGCCAGGAAAGGGAAGGCTACACCTTC. Its protein product is CASSQEREGYTF.